This entry features one T cell receptor beta chain sequence. Its antigen is not known. The sample comes from a study of cytomegalovirus exposure and HLA in healthy donors. This PCR relied on a set of 60 Vbeta primers and 13 Jbeta primers. Assay: immunoSEQ multiplex PCR; the TCRdb copy retains only in-frame clones and omits some. This sample has under 150,000 clones, with 73% found just once. The V gene lost 5 bases and the J gene lost 3 bases, with 13 bases spanning the gap. Germline V lookup: CDR1 LNHDA, CDR2 SQIVND (reference sequence). The CDR3 contains 15 residues. Study-level results: Serostatus for CMV was the only available immune exposure information. Follow-up analysis later connected one missense variant in DCLRE1C with trimming of TCR beta V- and J-genes. What TCR beta sequences reportedly achieved was accurate prediction of HLA-A and HLA-B alleles in most subjects.

The TCR originated in a human donor in good health. Sequenced material: PBMCs. The gene calls are TRBV19 and TRBJ2-2, with D possibly TRBD1 on 7 matching bases. CDR3 bases: TGTGCCAGTAGTTCCCAGGGGGGTCACACCGGGGAGCTGTTTTTT. This sequence encodes CASSSQGGHTGELFF. Full variable domain (outside the CDR3, taken from reference TRBV19 and TRBJ2-2): DGGITQSPKYLFRKEGQNVTLSCEQNLNHDAMYWYRQDPGQGLRLIYYSQIVNDFQKGDIAEGYSVSREKKESFPLTVTSAQKNPTAFYLCASSSQGGHTGELFFGEGSRLTVL.